Here is one TCR beta chain with its context. Its target is not known. Sequencing was performed with immunoSEQ multiplex PCR; in TCRdb, only in-frame clones are kept and a portion is missing. The sample shows about 81,000 clones, about nine tenths of them seen only once. V lost 0 bases to trimming and J lost 4 bases; unmatched junction nucleotides: 4. Germline V gene sequence: CDR1 SGHTS, CDR2 YDEGEE. The CDR3 runs to 15 residues. The sample comes from a study of T cell responses to AZD1222 COVID-19 vaccine. General study points: All repertoire sampling was performed exclusively after the peak T cell response.

V and J are TRBV5-8 and TRBJ2-1; 7 nucleotides agree with TRBD1. Sequences were derived from peripheral blood, sampled 28 days after the second AZD1222 dose. The receptor was derived from an adult who received the AZD1222 COVID-19 vaccine. Written as DNA, the CDR3 is TGTGCCAGCAGCTTGGACAGGGGTACGTACAATGAGCAGTTCTTC. Translating it yields CASSLDRGTYNEQFF.